Detailed here is one T cell receptor beta chain. The data were obtained in a study of control samples from healthy donors and cancer patients. The CDR3 consists of 15 residues. The ends lost 6 bases at V and 4 bases at J; junction bases unmatched: 7. Germline CDR1 and CDR2: SNHLY and FYNNEI. This table comes from immunoSEQ multiplex PCR, and its TCRdb copy is limited to in-frame clones, with some not included. The sample shows roughly 130,000 clones, 90% of them seen only once. Sequencing used blood. The sequence was collected from a man younger than 30 in good health. The rearrangement links TRBV2 to TRBJ1-4; 8 nucleotides agree with TRBD1. The CDR3, as DNA: TGTGCCAGCAGCGAACAGGGGGAGGTTAATGAAAAACTGTTTTTT. Its translation is CASSEQGEVNEKLFF.